Listed below are T cell receptor beta chains from one sample, sequenced in a study of siplizumab effects on memory and regulatory T cells. The repertoire was sequenced with immunoSEQ multiplex PCR; TCRdb's copy has only in-frame clones and lacks some. There are tens of thousands of clones in the sample; roughly 86% occur only once, and roughly 1.4% lies in the top ten. Material: Tregs sorted from blood. The receptors were sampled from a human donor in good health. The CDR3 runs from the conserved cysteine through the conserved F or W. D genes are given only for firm matches. Some rows mark clone size as missing; the rest say once, few, many or name a class of expanded clone.

j_call clone_size d_call v_call cdr3_nt cdr3_aa
TRBJ1-2 NA NA TRBV19 TGTGCCAGTACCCCCTGGACTGACTATGGCTACACCTTC CASTPWTDYGYTF
TRBJ1-3 NA NA TRBV9 TGTGCCAGCAGCGTAGAGGGGTCTGGAAACACCATATATTTT CASSVEGSGNTIYF
TRBJ1-1 NA TRBD1 TRBV7-6 TGTGCCAGCAGCTGGGGGACAGGGGACATGAACACTGAAGCTTTCTTT CASSWGTGDMNTEAFF
TRBJ1-3 once TRBD1 TRBV6-1 TGTGCCAGCAGCCCGTGGACAGGGACTGGAAACACCATATATTTT CASSPWTGTGNTIYF
TRBJ2-7 NA TRBD1 TRBV6-5 TGTGCCAGCCAGGACAGGGGGCACGAGCAGTACTTC CASQDRGHEQYF
TRBJ2-2 NA NA TRBV7-2 TGTGCCAGCAGCTTAGGGTGGCGGGGAGGGAACACCGGGGAGCTGTTTTTT CASSLGWRGGNTGELFF
TRBJ2-2 once NA TRBV7-7 TGTGCCAGCAGCTTCGAAGGAGGGGTCGGGGAGCTGTTTTTT CASSFEGGVGELFF
TRBJ1-1 once NA TRBV7-8 TGTGCCAGTAGCGGGGTGGAGAACACTGAAGCTTTCTTT CASSGVENTEAFF
TRBJ1-2 NA TRBD1 TRBV11-2 TGTGCCAGCAGCACACAGGGGGGCTATGGCTACACCTTC CASSTQGGYGYTF
TRBJ1-1 NA NA TRBV11-3 TGTGCCAGCAGCTTAGGGGGGATTAACACTGAAGCTTTCTTT CASSLGGINTEAFF
TRBJ1-1 NA TRBD1 TRBV27 TGTGCCAGCGGAACAGGGGGCGCGAACACTGAAGCTTTCTTT CASGTGGANTEAFF
TRBJ2-3 once TRBD2 TRBV5-1 TGCGCCAGTCAGAGCGGGGGGGCCGTCCCAGATACGCAGTATTTT CASQSGGAVPDTQYF
TRBJ2-7 NA TRBD2 TRBV18 TGTGCCAGCTCTTCCCGGGGGGACTACGAGCAGTACTTC CASSSRGDYEQYF
TRBJ1-1 NA NA TRBV19 TGTGCCAGTAGTATAGCCGGACAGCCCCTGAACACTGAAGCTTTCTTT CASSIAGQPLNTEAFF
TRBJ1-4 NA NA TRBV7-9 TGTGCCAGCAGCTTAGTGGTATTGTCTGATGAAAAACTGTTTTTT CASSLVVLSDEKLFF
TRBJ1-6 few TRBD1 TRBV7-3 TGTGCCAGCAGCCTAGGGACAGGGATGTACTCACCCCTCCACTTT CASSLGTGMYSPLHF
TRBJ1-6 NA NA TRBV27 TGTGCCAGCAGCCCAGCCGGACTCTCCTATAATTCACCCCTCCACTTT CASSPAGLSYNSPLHF
TRBJ2-1 NA NA TRBV18 TGTGCCAGCTCACCAGGAGACAATGAGCAGTTCTTC CASSPGDNEQFF
TRBJ1-3 NA NA TRBV13 TGTGCCAGCAGCAACGCCGTCGGCTCTGGAAACACCATATATTTT CASSNAVGSGNTIYF
TRBJ2-7 NA TRBD2 TRBV6-5 TGTGCCAGCAGTTCCTGGACTAGCGGGGGCTACGAGCAGTACTTC CASSSWTSGGYEQYF